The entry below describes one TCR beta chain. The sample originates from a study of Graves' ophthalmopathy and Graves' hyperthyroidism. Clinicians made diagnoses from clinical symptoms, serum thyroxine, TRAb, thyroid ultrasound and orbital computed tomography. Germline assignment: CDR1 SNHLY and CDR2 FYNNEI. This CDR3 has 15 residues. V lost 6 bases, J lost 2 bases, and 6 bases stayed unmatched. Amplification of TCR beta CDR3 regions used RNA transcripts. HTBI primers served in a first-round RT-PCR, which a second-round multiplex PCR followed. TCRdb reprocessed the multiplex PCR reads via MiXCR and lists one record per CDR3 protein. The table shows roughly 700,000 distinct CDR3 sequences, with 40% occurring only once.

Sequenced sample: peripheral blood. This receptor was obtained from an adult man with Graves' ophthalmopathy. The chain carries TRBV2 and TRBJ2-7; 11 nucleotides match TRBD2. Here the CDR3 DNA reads TGTGCCAGCAGGCAATTAGCGGGGGGGCCCTACGAGCAGTACTTC. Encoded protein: CASRQLAGGPYEQYF.